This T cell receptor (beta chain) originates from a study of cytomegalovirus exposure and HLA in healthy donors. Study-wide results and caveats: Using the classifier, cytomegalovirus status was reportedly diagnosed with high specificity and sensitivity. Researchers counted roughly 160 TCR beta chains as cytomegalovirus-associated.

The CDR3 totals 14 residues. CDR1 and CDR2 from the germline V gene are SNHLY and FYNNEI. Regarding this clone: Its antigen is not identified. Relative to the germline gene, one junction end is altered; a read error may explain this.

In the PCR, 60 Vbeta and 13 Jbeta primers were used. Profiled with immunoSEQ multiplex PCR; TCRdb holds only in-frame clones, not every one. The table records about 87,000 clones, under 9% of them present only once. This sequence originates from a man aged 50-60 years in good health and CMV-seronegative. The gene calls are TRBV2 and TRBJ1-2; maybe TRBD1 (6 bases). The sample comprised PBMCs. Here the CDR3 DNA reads TGTGCCAGCAGTGGACAGGTCGCCGAATATGGCTACACCTTT. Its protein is CASSGQVAEYGYTF.